Listed here are 2 T cell receptor beta chains from one sample, sequenced in a study of shared clonotypes between healthy human individuals. TCRdb keeps only in-frame clones here, not all; method: immunoSEQ multiplex PCR. The profile covers around 1.5 million clones, with approximately 98% appearing a single time and less than 0.55% taken by the ten largest. Sequenced input: naive CD4+ T cells sorted from blood. Subset specified: CD45RA+ positively selected. Receptors were obtained from a man under 40 in good health.

In its sample, this clone was seen once. The chain employs TRBV27 and TRBJ2-1; D possibly uses TRBD1 or TRBD2 (6 bases each). V lost 4 bases to trimming and J lost 5 bases, with 15 bases between them. CDR3 length equals 15 residues. The germline V gene has CDR1 MNHEY and CDR2 SMNVEV (reference sequence). CDR3: CASSWRRGGNNEQFF. The CDR3 DNA sequence: TGTGCCAGCAGTTGGAGGAGAGGGGGGAACAATGAGCAGTTCTTC.

The chain links TRBV7-9 to TRBJ2-7; 10 bases fit TRBD2. The CDR3 loop spans 15 amino acids. After removal of 5 bases from V and 3 bases from J, the junction contained 7 bases not matched to a gene. Germline loops: CDR1 SEHNR, CDR2 FQNEAQ (reference sequence). The CDR3 protein is CASSRLPSGSYEQYF. The CDR3 region has the DNA TGTGCCAGCAGCCGACTCCCTAGCGGGAGCTACGAGCAGTACTTC.